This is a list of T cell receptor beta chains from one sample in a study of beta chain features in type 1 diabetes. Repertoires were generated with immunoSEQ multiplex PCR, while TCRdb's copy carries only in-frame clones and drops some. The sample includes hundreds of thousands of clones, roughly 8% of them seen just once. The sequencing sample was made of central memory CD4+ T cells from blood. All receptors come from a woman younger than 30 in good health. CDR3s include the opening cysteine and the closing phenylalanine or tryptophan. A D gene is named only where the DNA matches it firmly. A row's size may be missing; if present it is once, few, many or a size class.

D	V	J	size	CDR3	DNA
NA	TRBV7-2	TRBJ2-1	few	CASSLEIFRLRINEQFF	TGTGCCAGCAGCTTAGAAATCTTTAGGCTTCGCATCAATGAGCAGTTCTTC
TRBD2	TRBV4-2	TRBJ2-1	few	CASSPSGSGQGFF	TGTGCCAGCAGCCCTAGCGGGAGTGGCCAAGGGTTCTTC
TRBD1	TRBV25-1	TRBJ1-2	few	CASSTRRTGVGYGYTF	TGTGCCAGCAGTACCCGGAGGACAGGGGTGGGCTATGGCTACACCTTC
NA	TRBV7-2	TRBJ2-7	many	CASRPGTASYEQYF	TGTGCCAGCAGACCCGGGACGGCCTCCTACGAGCAGTACTTC
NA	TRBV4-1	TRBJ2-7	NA	CASSHLIQGPYEQYF	TGCGCCAGCAGCCACCTCATACAGGGCCCCTACGAGCAGTACTTC
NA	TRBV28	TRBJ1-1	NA	CASSSRGRDTEAFF	TGTGCCAGCAGTTCACGGGGAAGGGACACTGAAGCTTTCTTT
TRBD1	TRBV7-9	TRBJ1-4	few	CASSQPGTGSEKLFF	TGTGCCAGCAGCCAACCCGGGACAGGGAGTGAAAAACTGTTTTTT
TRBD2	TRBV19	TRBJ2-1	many	CASSSGLENNEQFF	TGTGCCAGTAGTAGTGGACTAGAGAACAATGAGCAGTTCTTC
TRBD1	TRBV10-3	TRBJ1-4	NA	CAIGTGGEKLFF	TGTGCCATCGGGACAGGGGGTGAAAAACTGTTTTTT
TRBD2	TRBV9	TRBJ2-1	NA	CASSKQPLAGGDNEQFF	TGTGCCAGCAGCAAACAGCCACTAGCGGGGGGTGACAATGAGCAGTTCTTC
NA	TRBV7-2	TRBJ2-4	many	CASSLVGTREGLQYF	TGTGCCAGCAGCTTAGTGGGGACTCGAGAGGGGCTTCAGTACTTC
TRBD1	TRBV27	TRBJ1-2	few	CASSPGTQGRGGYTF	TGTGCCAGCAGTCCCGGAACACAGGGGAGGGGTGGCTACACCTTC
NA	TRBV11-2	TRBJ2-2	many	CASSSTHGELFF	TGTGCCAGCAGCTCTACCCACGGGGAGCTGTTTTTT
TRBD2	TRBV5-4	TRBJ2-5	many	CASSPGTSGRGETQYF	TGTGCCAGCAGCCCAGGGACTAGCGGGAGAGGGGAGACCCAGTACTTC
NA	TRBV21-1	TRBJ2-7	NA	CASSKGPSLPSSYEQYF	TGTGCCAGCAGCAAAGGGCCTAGCCTCCCAAGCTCCTACGAGCAGTACTTC
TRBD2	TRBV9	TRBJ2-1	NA	CASSTSGSSYNEQFF	TGTGCCAGCAGCACGAGCGGGAGCTCCTACAATGAGCAGTTCTTC
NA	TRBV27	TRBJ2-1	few	CASSPRIYNEQFF	TGTGCCAGCAGCCCCCGCATTTACAATGAGCAGTTCTTC
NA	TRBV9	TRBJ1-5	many	CASSTRADQPQHF	TGTGCCAGCAGCACCCGGGCCGATCAGCCCCAGCATTTT
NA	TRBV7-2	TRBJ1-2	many	CASSPGPSGYGYTF	TGTGCCAGCAGCCCGGGACCCTCGGGCTATGGCTACACCTTC
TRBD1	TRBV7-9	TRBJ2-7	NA	CASSSRDRLPAAYEQYF	TGTGCCAGCAGCTCCCGGGACAGGCTTCCCGCTGCGTACGAGCAGTACTTC
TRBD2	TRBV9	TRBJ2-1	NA	CASSTSSGTSGSNEQFF	TGTGCCAGCAGCACCAGTAGTGGGACTAGCGGGAGCAATGAGCAGTTCTTC
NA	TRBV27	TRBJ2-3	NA	CASTTRGADTQYF	TGTGCCAGCACTACCAGGGGGGCAGATACGCAGTATTTT
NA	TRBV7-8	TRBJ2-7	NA	CASSLGQNYEQYF	TGTGCCAGCAGCTTAGGACAGAACTACGAGCAGTACTTC
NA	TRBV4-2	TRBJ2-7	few	CASSQMGQGFSGEQYF	TGTGCCAGCAGCCAAATGGGACAAGGTTTTTCCGGCGAGCAGTACTTC
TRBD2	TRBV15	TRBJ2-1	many	CATSRTSAGEEQFF	TGTGCCACCAGCCGGACTAGCGCCGGCGAGGAGCAGTTCTTC
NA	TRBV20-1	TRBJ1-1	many	CSARPGTEAFF	TGCAGTGCTAGACCAGGGACTGAAGCTTTCTTT
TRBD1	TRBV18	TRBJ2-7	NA	CASSPLSPGQGKHEQYF	TGTGCCAGCTCACCACTGTCTCCGGGACAGGGGAAGCACGAGCAGTACTTC
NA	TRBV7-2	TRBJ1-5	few	CASSTMVSNQPQHF	TGTGCCAGCAGTACGATGGTTAGCAATCAGCCCCAGCATTTT
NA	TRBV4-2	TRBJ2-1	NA	CASSQDLQSHNEQFF	TGTGCCAGCAGCCAAGATCTCCAATCCCACAATGAGCAGTTCTTC